This T cell receptor beta chain was found in a study of Ad26.COV2.S vaccination and SARS-CoV-2 variants. Study-level background: Intramuscularly, Ad26.COV2.S was given either once or twice, 56 days apart. General study results and limits: Post-vaccination spike-specific CD8+ and CD4+ T cell responses reportedly had substantial breadth. Relative to placebo recipients, vaccine recipients exhibited elevated spike-specific TCR breadth.

Treatment defined: approximately 18 received Ad26.COV2.S at low or high dose, single or two shots; five or six received placebo; per-sample allocation not given. Vaccine and placebo recipients were sampled on day 63 after the first injection. The study used a vaccine consisting of an Ad26 vector that expressed Wuhan-strain SARS-CoV-2 spike. Profiled with immunoSEQ multiplex PCR; TCRdb holds only in-frame clones, not every one. Of about 480,000 clones in the sample, around 88% were seen once. Comment on this clone: Its antigen is unidentified. The germline gene is not matched at one end of the junction; a read error may be the cause.

From germline, CDR1 is SSHAT and CDR2 FNYEAQ (reference sequence). The CDR3 spans 16 residues. This chain connects TRBV7-7 to TRBJ2-7; D is uncertain. The receptor was derived from a person between 18 and 59 years old who received the Ad26.COV2.S COVID-19 vaccine or a placebo. The sample in question was peripheral blood, obtained in a trial of Ad26.COV2.S vaccine versus placebo. The CDR3 bases are TGTGCTAGCAGCTTTGGTAGCACCCCGGGCGCCTACGAGCAGTACTTC. Translation: CASSFGSTPGAYEQYF.